Listed here is a single T cell receptor beta chain. Antigen: not known. Among the roughly 120 subjects of the validation cohort, separate from the 666-subject first cohort, were the donors. Some clones are missing from TCRdb's copy, which holds only in-frame ones; the method was immunoSEQ multiplex PCR. The table shows 100,000 to 150,000 clones, with approximately 95% occurring only once. The data stem from a study of cytomegalovirus exposure and HLA in healthy donors. Overall study results and limits: First-cohort TCR clusters were later found to tend to co-occur in the approximately 120 validation repertoires.

After removal of 4 bases from V and 4 bases from J, the junction contained 9 bases not matched to a gene. Per the germline V gene, CDR1 is SGHNT and CDR2 is YYREEE (reference sequence). The CDR3 runs to 15 residues. The chain joins TRBV5-4 to TRBJ1-1, with 8 bases lining up with TRBD1. The receptor comes from a man in his late teens or twenties in good health and CMV-seronegative. Sample: PBMCs. CDR3 region: CASSTIVTGGTEAFF. The CDR3 nucleotides read TGTGCCAGCAGCACGATCGTAACAGGGGGCACTGAAGCTTTCTTT.